These 14 T cell receptor beta chains were sequenced from one sample in a study of T cell responses to AZD1222 COVID-19 vaccine. Here immunoSEQ multiplex PCR was the method, and the copy in TCRdb shows in-frame clones only, minus some. The table includes some 140,000 clones, around 90% detected once. This specimen consisted of peripheral blood, obtained on day 0 of AZD1222 vaccination. The receptors here all came from an adult in good health.

This clone was seen only a few times. The chain couples TRBV28 to TRBJ1-5; D is undetermined. V lost 0 bases, J lost 15 bases, and 9 bases lay in between. The CDR3 runs 11 residues. CDR1 MDHEN and CDR2 SYDVKM come from the germline V gene. CDR3 in amino acids: CASSLWERLHF. As DNA, the CDR3 is TGTGCCAGCAGTTTATGGGAAAGATTGCATTTT.

A word on this clone: This sample includes further DNA sequences coding for the same CDR3. The chain combines TRBV12-3 or TRBV12-4 with TRBJ1-1, with D uncertain. V lost 5 bases and J 2 bases, leaving 6 bases between the germline ends. The CDR3 consists of 12 residues. The chain's CDR3 is CASSRLNTEAFF. The CDR3 nucleotides are TGTGCCAGCAGTCGACTAAACACTGAAGCTTTCTTT.

This sequence joins TRBV6-2 or TRBV6-3 and TRBJ2-1; D is undetermined. This CDR3 is built from 13 residues. The germline V gene has CDR1 MNHEY and CDR2 SVGEGT. Trimming left V 2 bases short and J 10 bases short, with 12 bases between. The CDR3 here is CASSYNKGNEQFF. For the CDR3, the DNA is TGTGCCAGCAGTTACAACAAAGGGAACGAGCAGTTCTTC.

This clone was counted between two and nine times. This sequence joins TRBV4-1 and TRBJ2-2; perhaps D is TRBD1 or TRBD2 (6 bases each). Trimming shortened V by 0 bases and J by 4 bases, and 12 bases separated the two germline ends. Germline V CDR1 and CDR2: MGHRA, YSYEKL. The CDR3 runs to 16 residues. The CDR3 region is CASSQDPQGGTGELFF. The CDR3 region has the DNA TGCGCCAGCAGCCAAGATCCACAGGGAGGCACCGGGGAGCTGTTTTTT.

This chain links TRBV28 with TRBJ2-3; 10 bases agree with TRBD2. There are 16 residues in the CDR3. Germline CDR1 MDHEN, CDR2 SYDVKM. V trimming: 3 bases; J trimming: 2 bases; junction bases outside the gene matches: 5. The CDR3 loop is CASSFQLAGITDTQYF. The DNA of the CDR3 is TGTGCCAGCAGTTTCCAACTAGCGGGGATCACAGATACGCAGTATTTT.

The gene calls are TRBV28 and TRBJ1-6; no definite D call. Germline loops: CDR1 MDHEN, CDR2 SYDVKM. This CDR3 contains 15 residues. Between the trimmed V and J ends, which lost 7 bases and 2 bases, there was a span of 12 bases. CDR3 region: CASNHRRPYNSPLHF. CDR3 coding DNA: TGTGCCAGCAATCACCGTAGGCCCTATAATTCACCCCTCCACTTT.

The CDR3 DNA is TGTGCCAGCAGCTTGGGGGACAGGGACAGCTACGAGCAGTACTTC. It is translated as CASSLGDRDSYEQYF. The chain is built from TRBV5-4 and TRBJ2-7, with 9 bases matching TRBD1. The CDR3 runs to 15 residues. Germline-derived CDR1 and CDR2 are SGHNT and YYREEE (reference sequence). With V trimmed by 0 bases and J by 3 bases, 4 bases remained unmatched. The full variable domain, in which reference TRBV5-4 and TRBJ2-7 provide the parts outside the CDR3, is ETGVTQSPTHLIKTRGQQVTLRCSSQSGHNTVSWYQQALGQGPQFIFQYYREEENGRGNFPPRFSGLQFPNYSSELNVNALELDDSALYLCASSLGDRDSYEQYFGPGTRLTVT.

The rearrangement uses TRBV11-2 and TRBJ2-1, with TRBD2 identical over 13 bases. The V and J ends lost 4 bases and 7 bases, in that order; junction bases with no gene match: 13. From germline, CDR1 is SGHAT and CDR2 FQNNGV. The CDR3 extends over 18 amino acids. CDR3 coding DNA: TGTGCCAGCAGCTCATCGGACATAAGGACTAGCGGGAGAAATGAGCAGTTCTTC. Amino acids: CASSSSDIRTSGRNEQFF.

This clone was detected only a few times. The genes are TRBV4-1 and TRBJ2-2; possible D gene TRBD1, 6 bases. V lost 5 bases and J 0 bases, leaving 7 bases between the germline ends. CDR1 and CDR2 (germline): MGHRA, YSYEKL. CDR3 length equals 14 residues. CDR3 sequence: CASSGQTNTGELFF. The CDR3 DNA reads as TGCGCCAGCAGCGGACAGACGAACACCGGGGAGCTGTTTTTT.

The chain couples TRBV6-2 or TRBV6-3 to TRBJ2-7; no definite D call. This CDR3 region has 13 residues. The germline V gene encodes CDR1 MNHEY and CDR2 SVGEGT. Trimming took 6 bases from V and 3 from J, leaving 12 bases between them. CDR3 sequence reads: CASSKTTIYEQYF. In nucleotides, the CDR3 is TGTGCCAGCAGCAAAACGACGATCTACGAGCAGTACTTC.

J is TRBJ2-1 and V is TRBV19; possibly TRBD2 for D (7 bases). The germline CDR1 and CDR2 sequences are LNHDA and SQIVND (reference sequence). This CDR3 comprises 13 residues. Trimming shortened V by 3 bases and J by 9 bases, and 12 bases separated the two germline ends. The CDR3 nucleotides read TGTGCCAGTAGTATCGAACGGGGGGCTGAGCAGTTCTTC. It codes for CASSIERGAEQFF.

This chain links TRBV27 with TRBJ2-1, with TRBD2 as a possible D gene (6 bases). CDR1 and CDR2 from the germline V gene are MNHEY and SMNVEV (reference sequence). Trimming took off 0 bases at V and 8 bases at J, with 17 bases between the two ends. CDR3 length equals 16 residues. Here the CDR3 DNA reads TGTGCCAGCAGTTTATCGGGAGGTATTTGGGGGGATGAGCAGTTCTTC. Encoded protein: CASSLSGGIWGDEQFF.

The chain couples TRBV6-2 or TRBV6-3 to TRBJ2-7; the match to TRBD2 covers 8 bases. CDR1 is MNHEY, CDR2 SVGEGT, per germline. Trimming removed 5 bases from V and 4 bases from J; junction bases left unmatched: 13. CDR3 length: 16 amino acids. The DNA for the CDR3 is TGTGCCAGCAGTGACCTTGGGATCGCGGGAGGATACGAGCAGTACTTC. Its protein product is CASSDLGIAGGYEQYF.

J is TRBJ1-3 and V is TRBV28; D ambiguous. Trimming pared 3 bases from V and 0 bases from J, leaving 9 bases between. In germline, CDR1 is MDHEN, CDR2 SYDVKM. The CDR3 totals 15 residues. In nucleotides, the CDR3 is TGTGCCAGCAGTTTGCTGGACTTCTCTGGAAACACCATATATTTT. Its protein product is CASSLLDFSGNTIYF.